The rows below give T cell receptor beta chains drawn from one sample of a study of cytomegalovirus exposure and HLA in healthy donors. Repertoires were generated with immunoSEQ multiplex PCR, while TCRdb's copy carries only in-frame clones and drops some. Of about 130,000 clones listed, approximately 68% were seen once; the top ten hold 1.5% to 2%. Sequencing used PBMCs. These receptor sequences come from a man aged 30 to 39 in good health and CMV-seropositive. The CDR3 runs from the conserved cysteine through the conserved F or W. D genes are given only for firm matches. The listing skips clone size in some rows; elsewhere it reads once, few, many or a size class.

TRBV7-9,TRBJ2-7,.,TRBD2,CASSLDLGLAGDQSYEQYF,TGTGCCAGCAGCTTAGACCTAGGACTAGCGGGAGATCAATCCTACGAGCAGTACTTC
TRBV11-3,TRBJ1-3,.,.,CASSQSGSGNTIYF,TGTGCCAGCAGCCAGTCGGGGTCTGGAAACACCATATATTTT
TRBV10-3,TRBJ2-5,few,.,CAISESRREYQETQYF,TGTGCCATCAGTGAGTCGCGCCGAGAGTACCAAGAGACCCAGTACTTC
TRBV11-2,TRBJ1-2,.,TRBD1,CASSTYRGRDYGYTF,TGTGCCAGCAGCACCTACAGGGGTAGGGACTATGGCTACACCTTC
TRBV7-6,TRBJ2-7,few,TRBD2,CASSLGLAMQYF,TGTGCCAGCAGCTTGGGACTAGCGATGCAGTACTTC
TRBV9,TRBJ2-2,.,TRBD1,CASSVSGTGFTGELFF,TGTGCCAGCAGCGTTTCCGGGACAGGATTTACCGGGGAGCTGTTTTTT
TRBV27,TRBJ1-2,few,.,CASTSRVRWANYGYTF,TGTGCCAGCACTTCCAGGGTGCGGTGGGCTAACTATGGCTACACCTTC
TRBV6-5,TRBJ1-5,.,.,CASSLTAMYSNQPQHF,TGTGCCAGCAGTTTAACAGCTATGTATAGCAATCAGCCCCAGCATTTT
TRBV7-3,TRBJ1-1,.,TRBD1,CASSPRGTVGTEAFF,TGTGCCAGCAGCCCTCGGGGGACAGTGGGCACTGAAGCTTTCTTT
TRBV5-6,TRBJ2-3,once,TRBD2,CASSPSGGSTDTQYF,TGTGCCAGCAGCCCTAGCGGGGGGAGCACAGATACGCAGTATTTT
TRBV5-6,TRBJ2-2,.,.,CASSFAPRDITGELFF,TGTGCCAGCAGCTTCGCCCCCAGGGATATAACCGGGGAGCTGTTTTTT
TRBV19,TRBJ1-5,few,TRBD1,CASGQAETYSNQPQHF,TGTGCCAGTGGACAGGCAGAAACATATAGCAATCAGCCCCAGCATTTT
TRBV5-1,TRBJ2-2,.,TRBD2,CASSFTSGKGTGELFF,TGCGCCAGCAGCTTCACTAGCGGGAAGGGCACCGGGGAGCTGTTTTTT
TRBV11-2,TRBJ2-1,.,TRBD2,CASSLDLGREGQFF,TGTGCCAGCAGCTTAGATCTAGGGAGGGAGGGGCAGTTCTTC
TRBV7-3,TRBJ2-5,.,.,CASSLNREETQYF,TGTGCCAGCAGCTTAAACAGAGAAGAGACCCAGTACTTC
TRBV27,TRBJ1-1,once,.,CASSLMLADSMNTEAFF,TGTGCCAGCAGTTTAATGTTGGCAGACTCTATGAACACTGAAGCTTTCTTT
TRBV7-9,TRBJ2-5,.,TRBD1,CASSVIRDREGETQYF,TGTGCCAGCAGCGTTATCCGGGACAGGGAAGGAGAGACCCAGTACTTC
TRBV11-2,TRBJ2-2,.,TRBD1,CASSRGTGDTGELFF,TGTGCCAGCAGCCGGGGGACAGGGGACACCGGGGAGCTGTTTTTT
TRBV7-3,TRBJ2-7,.,TRBD2,CASSRTGTNHEQYF,TGTGCCAGCAGCAGGACCGGGACTAATCACGAGCAGTACTTC